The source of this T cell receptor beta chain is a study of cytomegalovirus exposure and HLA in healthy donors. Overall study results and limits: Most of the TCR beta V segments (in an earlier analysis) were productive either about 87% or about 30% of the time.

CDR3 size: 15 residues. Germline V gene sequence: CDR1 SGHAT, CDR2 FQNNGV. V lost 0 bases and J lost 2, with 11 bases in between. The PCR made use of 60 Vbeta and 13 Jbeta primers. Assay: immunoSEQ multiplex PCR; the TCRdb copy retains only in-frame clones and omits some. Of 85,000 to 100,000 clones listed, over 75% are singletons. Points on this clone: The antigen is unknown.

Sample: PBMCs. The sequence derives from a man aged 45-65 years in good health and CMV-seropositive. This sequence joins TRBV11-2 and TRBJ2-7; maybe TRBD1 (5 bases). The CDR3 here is CASSLDGANTYEQYF. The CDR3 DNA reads TGTGCCAGCAGCTTAGATGGGGCAAACACCTACGAGCAGTACTTC.